These 29 T cell receptor beta chains share one sample of origin, sequenced in a study of cytomegalovirus exposure and HLA in healthy donors. In the PCR, 60 Vbeta and 13 Jbeta primers were used. Measured with immunoSEQ multiplex PCR; TCRdb has only the in-frame clones, and not every one. This repertoire shows 100,000 to 150,000 clones, roughly 78% found once; its top ten account for 4.2%. The specimen sequenced was PBMCs. Receptors originate from a man between 50 and 59 years old in good health and CMV-seropositive.

Only a few counts were recorded for this clone. The chain recombines TRBV18 with TRBJ2-7; TRBD1 aligns across 7 bases. This CDR3 is built from 14 residues. J gave up 2 bases and V 3 bases, and 4 bases lay outside the gene matches. The germline CDR1 and CDR2 sequences are KGHSH and LQKENI. The CDR3 reads CASSPTGLPYEQYF. For the CDR3, the DNA is TGTGCCAGCTCACCGACAGGGTTACCCTACGAGCAGTACTTC.

The chain has TRBV2 and TRBJ2-7; 7 bases match TRBD1. In germline, CDR1 is SNHLY, CDR2 FYNNEI. The CDR3 has 14 amino acids. Losses at the gene ends were 4 bases for V and 2 bases for J; bases not matched to a gene: 5. The CDR3 region is CASSARQGPYEQYF. The CDR3 bases are TGTGCCAGCAGTGCACGACAGGGCCCCTACGAGCAGTACTTC.

This clone was detected only a few times. This rearrangement joins TRBV7-9 to TRBJ2-3; D might be TRBD1 (7 bases). CDR3 size: 14 residues. With 5 bases removed from V and 0 bases from J, the gap between germline ends came to 9 bases. Germline V gives CDR1 SEHNR, CDR2 FQNEAQ (reference sequence). The CDR3 DNA follows: TGTGCCAGCAGCCCAGGGGGGAGCACAGATACGCAGTATTTT. This sequence encodes CASSPGGSTDTQYF.

V gene TRBV5-1 combines with J gene TRBJ2-7; perhaps TRBD1 as D (5 bases). This CDR3 is 14 amino acids long. V lost 4 bases to trimming and J lost 9 bases, with 20 bases between them. Germline V CDR1 and CDR2: SGHRS, YFSETQ. The CDR3 bases are TGCGCCAGCAGCCCACCTGGCCCCCAGGGCGGGCAGTACTTC. Protein product: CASSPPGPQGGQYF.

This clone was seen once. CDR3 coding DNA: TGTGCCAGCTCACCGTTTCCTCTGACAGGGGGCACCGGGGAGCTGTTTTTT. Encoded protein: CASSPFPLTGGTGELFF. The gene calls are TRBV18 and TRBJ2-2; TRBD1 agrees at 9 bases. This CDR3 region has 17 residues. Trimming removed 3 bases from V and 4 bases from J; junction bases left unmatched: 9. CDR1 and CDR2 from the germline V gene are KGHSH and LQKENI. Supplemented by reference TRBV18 and TRBJ2-2, the full variable domain reads NAGVMQNPRHLVRRRGQEARLRCSPMKGHSHVYWYRQLPEEGLKFMVYLQKENIIDESGMPKERFSAEFPKEGPSILRIQQVVRGDSAAYFCASSPFPLTGGTGELFFGEGSRLTVL.

This clone was counted only a few times. This chain joins TRBV10-1 and TRBJ2-7; the match to TRBD1 covers 10 bases. This CDR3 spans 16 amino acids. CDR1 is WNHNN and CDR2 is SYGVQD in the germline V gene (reference sequence). V lost 8 bases, J lost 0 bases, and 10 bases stayed unmatched. The CDR3 is CASSGQGVEGSYEQYF. CDR3 bases: TGCGCCAGCTCCGGACAGGGGGTAGAAGGCTCCTACGAGCAGTACTTC.

This clone was detected only once. The chain links TRBV5-6 to TRBJ1-3; D not resolved. Germline CDR1 reads SGHDT; CDR2 reads YYEEEE. The CDR3 runs 16 residues. The V end lost 0 bases, the J end lost 7 bases, and 17 bases lay between the germline ends. CDR3 residues: CASSLGPGNGRNTIYF. The CDR3 DNA reads as TGTGCCAGCAGCTTGGGGCCGGGGAATGGGAGGAACACCATATATTTT.

The chain combines TRBV14 with TRBJ2-1; unclear D gene. The V gene lost 3 bases and the J gene lost 4 bases, with 16 bases spanning the gap. Germline loops: CDR1 SGHDN, CDR2 FVKESK. The CDR3 runs to 16 residues. CDR3 sequence: CASSQALALLYNEQFF. In nucleotides, the CDR3 is TGTGCCAGCAGCCAGGCATTAGCCTTACTATACAATGAGCAGTTCTTC.

The chain employs TRBV25-1 and TRBJ1-1, with D possibly TRBD1 on 5 matching bases. Trimming cost V 4 bases and J 2 bases, with 14 bases left between them. This CDR3 spans 15 amino acids. CDR1 and CDR2 (germline): MGHDK, SYGVNS. The CDR3 spells CASSATTGGNTEAFF. The CDR3 DNA reads TGTGCCAGCAGTGCCACCACGGGGGGAAACACTGAAGCTTTCTTT.

This clone was seen more than once but under ten times. The genes are TRBV6-1 and TRBJ2-3; tentative D call: TRBD2 (6 bases). The CDR3 extends over 14 amino acids. With 4 bases removed from V and 0 bases from J, the gap between germline ends came to 8 bases. Germline V CDR1 and CDR2: MNHNS, SASEGT. CDR3 loop: CASSVAGSTDTQYF. The CDR3 nucleotides are TGTGCCAGCAGTGTGGCGGGGAGCACAGATACGCAGTATTTT.

V is TRBV7-9 and J is TRBJ2-7; 13 positions agree with TRBD2. The CDR3 is 15 residues long. CDR1 SEHNR and CDR2 FQNEAQ come from the germline V gene (reference sequence). V lost 4 bases and J lost 2; bases outside the gene matches: 2. CDR3 amino acids: CASSWGLAGPYEQYF. CDR3 coding DNA: TGTGCCAGCAGCTGGGGACTAGCGGGGCCCTACGAGCAGTACTTC.

V gene TRBV7-8 combines with J gene TRBJ2-7, with D tentatively TRBD1 (6 bases). This CDR3 comprises 16 residues. V was pared by 5 bases and J by 5 bases, with 22 bases between. Germline assignment: CDR1 SGHVS and CDR2 FQNEAQ. The CDR3 here is CASSLSGRGRGHEQYF. In DNA form, the CDR3 reads TGTGCCAGCAGCCTCTCGGGGCGAGGCAGGGGCCACGAGCAGTACTTC.

The chain combines TRBV7-2 with TRBJ2-3; perhaps TRBD1 as D (6 bases). Germline V gene data show CDR1 as SGHTA and CDR2 as FQGNSA. Trimming took off 7 bases at V and 10 bases at J, with 21 bases between the two ends. The CDR3 runs to 14 residues. The CDR3 region is CASTWAGAPAAQYF. As DNA, the CDR3 is TGTGCCAGCACCTGGGCAGGGGCCCCGGCGGCGCAGTATTTT.

This clone was seen only a few times. V and J are TRBV5-1 and TRBJ2-3, with D maybe TRBD1 (8 bases). The CDR3 length is 16 residues. From germline, CDR1 is SGHRS and CDR2 YFSETQ. Trimming took off 5 bases at V and 2 bases at J, with 18 bases between the two ends. CDR3 in DNA: TGCGCCAGCAGTTTCCGGACAGGGAGGGCCACAGATACGCAGTATTTT. Its protein is CASSFRTGRATDTQYF.

This clone was observed a few times. The gene calls are TRBV15 and TRBJ2-7, with 8 nucleotides matching TRBD1. Per germline, CDR1 LNHNV and CDR2 YYDKDF (reference sequence). The CDR3 length is 14 residues. V was clipped by 1 base and J by 2 bases; unmatched bases: 1. The CDR3: CATSRAGGAYEQYF. For the CDR3, the DNA is TGTGCCACCAGCAGAGCAGGGGGCGCCTACGAGCAGTACTTC.

This clone has a handful of counts. The chain combines TRBV5-1 with TRBJ1-1, with 7 bases fitting TRBD1. The V gene end was trimmed by 4 bases and the J gene end by 1 base; junction bases not matched to a gene: 4. Germline V gene lookup returns CDR1 SGHRS and CDR2 YFSETQ. The CDR3 runs 14 residues. The DNA of the CDR3 is TGCGCCAGCAGCAATGGACAGGAGAACACTGAAGCTTTCTTT. Translated, it gives CASSNGQENTEAFF.

This chain links TRBV11-3 with TRBJ2-2, with TRBD1 matching 12 bases. The germline CDR1 and CDR2 sequences are SGHNT and YENEEA. After removal of 5 bases from V and 4 bases from J, the junction contained 8 bases not matched to a gene. The CDR3 spans 17 residues. CDR3 region: CASSRDGTGGLTGELFF. The CDR3 nucleotides are TGTGCCAGCAGCCGGGATGGGACAGGGGGCCTCACCGGGGAGCTGTTTTTT.

This clone was picked up a small number of times. The chain employs TRBV9 and TRBJ2-5; 10 bases agree with TRBD2. The DNA end favors TRBJ2-7, so the J call may be wrong. CDR1 and CDR2 (germline): SGDLS, YYNGEE. The CDR3 loop spans 15 amino acids. CDR3 DNA sequence: TGTGCCAGCAGCGTAGGCGCTAGCGGGAGCTACGAGCAGTACTTC. Amino acid sequence: CASSVGASGSYEQYF.

This chain joins TRBV6-1 and TRBJ2-3; the D gene is possibly TRBD1 (5 bases). CDR3 length equals 13 residues. Trimming took 0 bases from V and 7 from J, leaving 8 bases between them. Germline CDR1 is MNHNS and CDR2 is SASEGT. In DNA, the CDR3 is TGTGCCAGCAGTGAAGCGCAGGGCTATACGCAGTATTTT. This sequence encodes CASSEAQGYTQYF.

The chain combines TRBV7-2 with TRBJ1-3; D is unclear. Trimming took 5 bases from V and 4 from J, leaving 15 bases between them. CDR3 length equals 15 residues. Germline assignment: CDR1 SGHTA and CDR2 FQGNSA. Written as DNA, the CDR3 is TGTGCCAGCAGCCCTTCCTATGGGCCGGGAAACACCATATATTTT. Encoded protein: CASSPSYGPGNTIYF.

A note on this clone: Relative to the germline gene, one junction end is altered; a read error may explain this. This rearrangement joins TRBV2 to TRBJ1-3, with D perhaps matching TRBD1 (5 bases). The CDR3 sequence is 11 residues long. In germline, CDR1 is SNHLY, CDR2 FYNNEI. CDR3 DNA sequence: TGTGCCAGCAGGCAGGGAACCACCATATATTTT. Protein: CASRQGTTIYF.

This clone was observed a single time. The V call is TRBV27, the J call TRBJ2-1; weak D call: TRBD1 (6 bases). Germline lookup yields CDR1 MNHEY and CDR2 SMNVEV (reference sequence). Between the trimmed V and J ends, which lost 3 bases and 10 bases, there was a span of 16 bases. This CDR3 spans 14 amino acids. CDR3 sequence reads: CASSFLTGFGEQFF. The CDR3 DNA reads TGTGCCAGCAGTTTCCTCACAGGGTTCGGCGAGCAGTTCTTC.

The chain couples TRBV5-4 to TRBJ1-1; no clear D gene. Per germline, CDR1 SGHNT and CDR2 YYREEE (reference sequence). V was pared by 0 bases and J by 11 bases, with 14 bases between. This CDR3 region has 13 residues. The CDR3 bases are TGTGCCAGCAGCTTGGTTGGCGGTCTAAAGGCTTTCTTT. This codes for CASSLVGGLKAFF.

This clone has only a few counts. The V call is TRBV6-5, the J call TRBJ2-7; possible D gene TRBD2, 5 bases. Trimming took off 8 bases at V and 3 bases at J, with 14 bases between the two ends. This CDR3 has 13 amino acids. The germline gives CDR1 MNHEY, CDR2 SVGAGI. CDR3 region: CASRSGLNYEQYF. The CDR3 DNA reads TGTGCCAGCCGGTCGGGGTTAAACTACGAGCAGTACTTC.

The chain employs TRBV11-2 and TRBJ2-5; D is unclear. From germline, CDR1 is SGHAT and CDR2 FQNNGV. With 2 bases removed from V and 5 bases from J, the gap between germline ends came to 9 bases. The CDR3 contains 13 residues. The CDR3 region is CASSLPPVETQYF. For the CDR3, the DNA is TGTGCCAGCAGCTTACCCCCGGTTGAGACCCAGTACTTC. Supplemented by reference TRBV11-2 and TRBJ2-5, the full variable domain reads EAGVAQSPRYKIIEKRQSVAFWCNPISGHATLYWYQQILGQGPKLLIQFQNNGVVDDSQLPKDRFSAERLKGVDSTLKIQPAKLEDSAVYLCASSLPPVETQYFGPGTRLLVL.

The genes are TRBV18 and TRBJ2-7; maybe TRBD1 (6 bases). The CDR3 totals 13 residues. The germline V and J ends were trimmed by 5 bases and 2 bases, with 10 bases remaining between them. Germline assignment: CDR1 KGHSH and CDR2 LQKENI. CDR3 sequence (DNA): TGTGCCAGCTCAACCTCAGGGGCCTACGAGCAGTACTTC. Translating gives CASSTSGAYEQYF.

The chain carries TRBV7-9 and TRBJ2-7; D perhaps matches TRBD1 (5 bases). Per the germline V gene, CDR1 is SEHNR and CDR2 is FQNEAQ (reference sequence). The CDR3 is made up of 15 amino acids. Trimming removed 0 bases at V and 1 base at J, with 10 bases between. The CDR3 loop is CASSLALGLSYEQYF. Written as DNA, the CDR3 is TGTGCCAGCAGCTTAGCCCTGGGGCTTTCCTACGAGCAGTACTTC.

This clone appeared once. The chain is built from TRBV18 and TRBJ2-5; D is possibly TRBD1 (6 bases). Per germline, CDR1 KGHSH and CDR2 LQKENI. The CDR3 totals 14 residues. V lost 3 bases, J lost 5 bases, and 13 bases lay in between. CDR3 DNA sequence: TGTGCCAGCTCACCGGGACACTCCGGTGAGACCCAGTACTTC. Its translation: CASSPGHSGETQYF.

CDR3 nucleotides: TGTGCCAGCAGTCCCTACTTTAGAGCGGGAGGGGGGAATGAGCAGTTCTTC. Its translation: CASSPYFRAGGGNEQFF. The chain carries TRBV27 and TRBJ2-1, with 10 bases matching TRBD2. This CDR3 is 17 amino acids long. In germline, CDR1 is MNHEY, CDR2 SMNVEV (reference sequence). Trimming cost V 5 bases and J 7 bases; bases outside gene matches: 14.